This T cell receptor beta chain comes out of a study of T cell responses to AZD1222 COVID-19 vaccine. Study-wide results and caveats: In a largely white British group with more females than males, clonal diversity was possibly underestimated.

The CDR3 has 16 amino acids. The V and J ends lost 0 bases and 1 base respectively, with 11 bases between them. Germline V gives CDR1 SGHNT, CDR2 YYREEE (reference sequence). Clones were sequenced by immunoSEQ multiplex PCR, and TCRdb holds only the in-frame ones, with some missing. Among tens of thousands of clones listed, about 90% were seen once. Comment on this clone: Its target is unknown.

The TCR was taken from an adult in good health. The sample was peripheral blood, taken on day 0 of MenACWY control vaccination. This chain links TRBV5-4 with TRBJ2-1; D is ambiguous. The CDR3 sequence is CASSLGGVGSYNEQFF. In DNA, the CDR3 is TGTGCCAGCAGCTTGGGTGGGGTAGGTTCCTACAATGAGCAGTTCTTC.